The 13 T cell receptor beta chains reported below all come from one sample, sequenced in a study of vaccination and CD4 T cells after COVID-19. The antigens for these receptors are not known. Treatment denoted: roughly ten-day PBMC culture with coronavirus spike peptide pools or control peptides (ViraFEST assay). The study sequenced cultured CD4+ T cell DNA using the Oncomine TCR Beta short-read assay. Via MiXCR, TCRdb re-called the PCR reads, giving one row per CDR3 protein. The sample carries 15,000 or so distinct CDR3 sequences, 60% to 80% recorded once. Sequencing was carried out using CD4+ T cells from blood, cultured in vitro. The receptor set was obtained from a human donor who had recovered from COVID-19.

The chain employs TRBV28 and TRBJ1-2; D uncertain. The CDR3 covers 11 residues. The V gene lost 3 bases and the J gene lost 6 bases, with 5 bases spanning the gap. Germline lookup yields CDR1 MDHEN and CDR2 SYDVKM. The CDR3 coding sequence is TGTGCCAGCAGTTTTGTAGATGGCTACACCTTC. Protein: CASSFVDGYTF.

The chain employs TRBV28 and TRBJ2-5; 12 positions agree with TRBD2. Germline CDR1 MDHEN, CDR2 SYDVKM. The ends lost 4 bases at V and 2 bases at J; junction bases unmatched: 5. This CDR3 is 16 amino acids long. CDR3 nucleotides: TGTGCCAGCAGTTCCTCCGGACTAGCGGGACAAGAGACCCAGTACTTC. Protein sequence: CASSSSGLAGQETQYF. The full variable domain, its missing parts supplied by reference TRBV28 and TRBJ2-5, is DVKVTQSSRYLVKRTGEKVFLECVQDMDHENMFWYRQDPGLGLRLIYFSYDVKMKEKGDIPEGYSVSREKKERFSLILESASTNQTSMYLCASSSSGLAGQETQYFGPGTRLLVL.

The V gene is TRBV28, the J gene TRBJ2-7; TRBD2 matches at 8 bases. CDR3 length: 16 residues. V lost 5 bases to trimming and J lost 3 bases; unmatched junction nucleotides: 12. From germline, CDR1 is MDHEN and CDR2 SYDVKM. This CDR3 reads CASSPGLAGRLYEQYF. The CDR3 coding sequence is TGTGCCAGCAGTCCAGGTCTAGCGGGCAGACTCTACGAGCAGTACTTC.

The chain couples TRBV6-2 or TRBV6-3 to TRBJ1-1; tentatively, D is TRBD1 (5 bases). With 7 bases removed from V and 1 base from J, the gap between germline ends came to 10 bases. This CDR3 is built from 13 residues. From germline, CDR1 is MNHEY and CDR2 SVGEGT. As DNA, the CDR3 is TGTGCCAGCAAGCGGGGGAGGAACACTGAAGCTTTCTTT. This encodes CASKRGRNTEAFF.

The chain recombines TRBV28 with TRBJ2-1; D gene unclear. The J call may be wrong; the DNA end is better matched by TRBJ2-7. CDR1 is MDHEN and CDR2 is SYDVKM in the germline V gene. The CDR3 runs 11 residues. The DNA of the CDR3 is TGTGCCAGCAGTTTCGAAAGGGAGCAGTACTTC. It codes for CASSFEREQYF.

This clonotype was counted between two and nine times. One end of the junction is discordant with germline, which a read error may explain. The chain recombines TRBV7-6 with TRBJ1-2, with D possibly matching TRBD1 (5 bases). CDR1 is SGHVS, CDR2 FNYEAQ, per germline. CDR3 length: 17 amino acids. In DNA form, the CDR3 reads TGTGCCAGCAGCGATAGGCTGACAGTCGGTTTAAACTATGGCTACACCTTT. It yields the protein CASSDRLTVGLNYGYTF.

This sequence joins TRBV2 and TRBJ2-1, with 11 bases fitting TRBD2. The CDR3 is 14 amino acids. After removal of 5 bases from V and 3 bases from J, the junction contained 0 bases not matched to a gene. Per germline, CDR1 SNHLY and CDR2 FYNNEI. In DNA form, the CDR3 reads TGTGCCAGCAGTACTAGCGGGAGCTACAATGAGCAGTTCTTC. Amino acid sequence: CASSTSGSYNEQFF.

This chain connects TRBV6-1 to TRBJ1-2; possibly TRBD1 for D (5 bases). CDR3 length: 13 amino acids. The V end lost 6 bases, the J end lost 8 bases, and 16 bases lay between the germline ends. Per germline, CDR1 MNHNS and CDR2 SASEGT. The CDR3 bases are TGTGCCAGCAGCTCGGGACGGTCGTGGGGCTACACCTTC. This gives the protein CASSSGRSWGYTF.

The genes are TRBV6-5 and TRBJ2-5, with 12 bases that match TRBD2. Germline CDR1 is MNHEY and CDR2 is SVGAGI. Germline trimming cut 2 bases from V and 2 bases from J; bases unmatched to any gene: 0. The CDR3 is made up of 15 amino acids. CDR3 sequence: CASSYLAGGQETQYF. The CDR3 nucleotides are TGTGCCAGCAGTTACCTAGCGGGGGGGCAAGAGACCCAGTACTTC.

The chain joins TRBV11-2 to TRBJ1-1; TRBD1 might be the D (5 bases). The CDR3 extends over 16 amino acids. Trimming left V 4 bases short and J 0 bases short, with 15 bases between. From germline, CDR1 is SGHAT and CDR2 FQNNGV. The CDR3 reads CASSSRGSGMNTEAFF. For the CDR3, the DNA is TGTGCCAGCAGCTCGAGGGGAAGTGGAATGAACACTGAAGCTTTCTTT.

This clonotype was seen a few times. The chain uses TRBV6-1 and TRBJ1-6; TRBD1 agrees at 7 bases. Trimming took 6 bases from V and 0 from J; bases not matched to a gene: 5. The CDR3 length is 16 residues. CDR1 and CDR2 (germline): MNHNS, SASEGT. DNA of the CDR3: TGTGCCAGCAGGGGGACAGTCTCCTCCTATAATTCACCCCTCCACTTT. Protein: CASRGTVSSYNSPLHF.

The sample holds one count of this clonotype. The chain recombines TRBV2 with TRBJ1-6; TRBD1 might be the D (6 bases). Germline loops: CDR1 SNHLY, CDR2 FYNNEI. This CDR3 region has 14 residues. V shed 7 bases and J shed 5 bases, with 12 bases lying between them. The CDR3 is CASTPGANNSPLHF. CDR3 nucleotide sequence: TGTGCCAGCACCCCAGGGGCGAATAATTCACCCCTCCACTTT.

The chain has TRBV19 and TRBJ2-5, with TRBD2 identical over 10 bases. The CDR3 length is 16 residues. V was clipped by 4 bases and J by 1 base; unmatched bases: 6. Germline CDR1 reads LNHDA; CDR2 reads SQIVND (reference sequence). CDR3 nucleotides: TGTGCCAGTAGTACCCTCGGACTAGCGGCCCAAGAGACCCAGTACTTC. Its translation: CASSTLGLAAQETQYF.